This TCR beta chain comes out of a study of patients and donors after allogeneic stem cell transplantation. This CDR3 comprises 20 residues. V dropped 0 bases and J dropped 8; count of bases not matched to a gene: 23. CDR1 is MNHEY and CDR2 is SVGEGT in the germline V gene. TCRdb called the RT-PCR reads again in MiXCR, with one record for every CDR3 protein. The sample consists of fewer than 500,000 distinct CDR3 sequences, more than 15% of them appearing once. The genes are TRBV6-2 or TRBV6-3 and TRBJ1-2, with 8 positions matching TRBD1. Sequences were obtained from blood, either unsorted or a sorted T cell fraction (not recorded which). The receptor was derived from a human donor who was either an allogeneic HSCT recipient or a stem cell or donor lymphocyte infusion donor (not recorded which). It is not recorded whose cells these are; they may come from a transplant donor. The CDR3: CASSYSIRAARRGPIRGYTF. The CDR3 bases are TGTGCCAGCAGTTACTCGATTCGGGCAGCACGCAGGGGGCCCATCAGGGGCTACACCTTC.